The 5 T cell receptor beta chains given below trace back to one sample, sequenced in a study of cytomegalovirus exposure and HLA in healthy donors. Sequencing was performed with immunoSEQ multiplex PCR; in TCRdb, only in-frame clones are kept and a portion is missing. The sample shows around 150,000 clones, just under 85% of them seen only once. The specimen was PBMCs. The receptors stem from a man aged 25 to 40 in good health and CMV-seropositive.

The chain combines TRBV7-2 with TRBJ1-5; D is uncertain. V dropped 1 base and J dropped 5 bases, with 12 bases sitting between them. CDR1 and CDR2 (germline): SGHTA, FQGNSA. CDR3 length: 15 residues. CDR3 protein: CASSLEAQEDQPQHF. Here the CDR3 DNA reads TGTGCCAGCAGCTTAGAGGCGCAGGAAGATCAGCCCCAGCATTTT.

The chain is built from TRBV5-6 and TRBJ1-3; D not resolved. Trimming stripped 7 bases from V and 0 bases from J, with 14 bases between. CDR1 and CDR2 from the germline V gene are SGHDT and YYEEEE. This CDR3 has 15 amino acids. DNA of the CDR3: TGTGCCAGCGCTATGAGGCGGATCTCTGGAAACACCATATATTTT. It yields the protein CASAMRRISGNTIYF. The full variable domain, in which reference TRBV5-6 and TRBJ1-3 provide the parts outside the CDR3, is DAGVTQSPTHLIKTRGQQVTLRCSPKSGHDTVSWYQQALGQGPQFIFQYYEEEERQRGNFPDRFSGHQFPNYSSELNVNALLLGDSALYLCASAMRRISGNTIYFGEGSWLTVV.

The chain joins TRBV7-2 to TRBJ2-1, with 9 bases fitting TRBD1. The CDR3 runs 17 residues. Germline values: CDR1 SGHTA, CDR2 FQGNSA. The trim removed 5 bases at V and 8 bases at J, leaving 16 bases unmatched. CDR3 sequence: CASSARTQGAQLHEQFF. The CDR3, as DNA: TGTGCCAGCAGCGCACGGACACAGGGGGCGCAACTTCATGAGCAGTTCTTC.

The rearrangement uses TRBV2 and TRBJ2-5; D perhaps matches TRBD2 (6 bases). The germline CDR1 and CDR2 sequences are SNHLY and FYNNEI. Trimming removed 6 bases from V and 5 bases from J, with 19 bases in between. The CDR3 totals 15 residues. Here the CDR3 DNA reads TGTGCCAGCAGAAAAAGAGCTGGGGCGGGGGAGACCCAGTACTTC. This codes for CASRKRAGAGETQYF.

The genes are TRBV6-5 and TRBJ2-7; 9 bases align to TRBD1. The V gene's germline CDR1 is MNHEY and CDR2 SVGAGI. V dropped 5 bases and J dropped 5; count of bases not matched to a gene: 10. The CDR3 is 15 residues long. The CDR3 protein is CASSRARDRVHEQYF. The CDR3, as DNA: TGTGCCAGCAGTAGGGCACGGGACAGGGTCCACGAGCAGTACTTC.